The 23 T cell receptor beta chains listed next were all sequenced from one sample in a study of blood T cell repertoires in COVID-19. Clones were sequenced by immunoSEQ multiplex PCR, and TCRdb holds only the in-frame ones, with some missing. This sample carries around 27,000 clones, 75% to 90% of them seen once, and the ten largest clones take about 9.4%. Sequenced material: peripheral blood. These TCRs come from a man between 60 and 75 years old with acute or convalescent COVID-19.

The chain is built from TRBV6-5 and TRBJ1-1, with 7 bases that match TRBD1. V lost 2 bases, J lost 1 base, and 4 bases stayed unmatched. CDR1 and CDR2 (germline): MNHEY, SVGAGI. CDR3 length: 15 amino acids. The CDR3 DNA sequence: TGTGCCAGCAGTTACACCCGACAGGGGAACACTGAAGCTTTCTTT. It encodes CASSYTRQGNTEAFF.

This clone has a single count. Germline is not matched at one junction end, which may reflect a read error. The chain has TRBV7-7 and TRBJ2-3; maybe TRBD2 (6 bases). Germline V gives CDR1 SSHAT, CDR2 FNYEAQ (reference sequence). The CDR3 loop spans 15 amino acids. CDR3 in DNA: TGTGCTAGCAGCTTAAGCGGGTTTAGCACAGATACGCAGTATTTT. Its translation: CASSLSGFSTDTQYF.

The rearrangement uses TRBV10-3 and TRBJ2-4; 9 nucleotides line up with TRBD1. This CDR3 is built from 16 residues. Unmatched junction bases numbered 10, after V lost 5 bases and J lost 5 bases. Germline V gene data show CDR1 as ENHRY and CDR2 as SYGVKD. The CDR3 DNA reads as TGTGCCATCAGTCCCGGGACAGGGCTAGGGGAAAACATTCAGTACTTC. Protein product: CAISPGTGLGENIQYF.

V and J are TRBV27 and TRBJ2-1; 9 bases align to TRBD1. Germline V CDR1 and CDR2: MNHEY, SMNVEV (reference sequence). With 4 bases clipped from V and 7 bases from J, the junction kept 5 bases outside the gene matches. The CDR3 has 14 amino acids. The DNA of the CDR3 is TGTGCCAGCAGTTCCGGGACAGGGAGGAATGAGCAGTTCTTC. It specifies CASSSGTGRNEQFF.

The chain has TRBV27 and TRBJ1-6; possible D gene TRBD1, 5 bases. Germline assignment: CDR1 MNHEY and CDR2 SMNVEV (reference sequence). Trimming shortened V by 5 bases and J by 7 bases, and 15 bases separated the two germline ends. The CDR3 loop spans 15 amino acids. Here the CDR3 DNA reads TGTGCCAGCAGTCCTGGGCAGGGTATCAATTCACCCCTCCACTTT. Protein product: CASSPGQGINSPLHF.

The J gene is TRBJ2-3, the V gene TRBV5-1; 9 bases match TRBD2. This CDR3 is 16 amino acids long. Germline assignment: CDR1 SGHRS and CDR2 YFSETQ. The V segment lost 1 base and the J segment 3 bases; nucleotides outside the gene matches: 6. The CDR3 nucleotides are TGCGCCAGCAGCTTGCTAGCGGGATTGGGAACAGATACGCAGTATTTT. Amino acid sequence: CASSLLAGLGTDTQYF.

The V call is TRBV4-1, the J call TRBJ2-7; 10 bases agree with TRBD2. CDR1 MGHRA and CDR2 YSYEKL come from the germline V gene. V shed 0 bases, J shed 3 bases, and the junction held 11 bases outside the gene matches. This CDR3 contains 18 residues. The CDR3 DNA is TGCGCCAGCAGCCAAGATCCCCTCGGGCTAGCGGGGGACTACGAGCAGTACTTC. Amino acid sequence: CASSQDPLGLAGDYEQYF.

The chain joins TRBV24-1 to TRBJ1-1; 8 nucleotides align to TRBD1. After removal of 4 bases from V and 4 bases from J, the junction contained 1 base not matched to a gene. This CDR3 spans 13 amino acids. Per the germline V gene, CDR1 is KGHDR and CDR2 is SFDVKD. The CDR3 DNA follows: TGTGCCACCAGTGAAACAGGGGGCACTGAAGCTTTCTTT. Its translation: CATSETGGTEAFF.

The chain is built from TRBV5-1 and TRBJ1-2, with TRBD1 identical over 10 bases. V dropped 4 bases and J dropped 4; count of bases not matched to a gene: 4. This CDR3 is built from 14 residues. CDR1 and CDR2 from the germline V gene are SGHRS and YFSETQ. In DNA form, the CDR3 reads TGCGCCAGCAGCCGGGACAGGGGAGGCTATGGCTACACCTTC. Amino acids: CASSRDRGGYGYTF.

The rearrangement links TRBV11-3 to TRBJ2-7; the D gene is possibly TRBD1 (5 bases). The V end lost 2 bases, the J end lost 0 bases, and 20 bases lay between the germline ends. The CDR3 sequence is 18 residues long. Germline loops: CDR1 SGHNT, CDR2 YENEEA. DNA for the CDR3: TGTGCCAGCAGCTTAAGTTATATGCAGGGTAGTTACTCCTACGAGCAGTACTTC. It encodes CASSLSYMQGSYSYEQYF. Full variable domain (rest looked up from reference TRBV11-3 and TRBJ2-7): EAGVVQSPRYKIIEKKQPVAFWCNPISGHNTLYWYLQNLGQGPELLIRYENEEAVDDSQLPKDRFSAERLKGVDSTLKIQPAELGDSAVYLCASSLSYMQGSYSYEQYFGPGTRLTVT.

The table lists this clone with a few counts. CDR3 in amino acids: CASSNRVLTNSPLHF. The DNA for the CDR3 is TGTGCCAGTAGTAATCGAGTGTTAACTAATTCACCCCTCCACTTT. The J gene is TRBJ1-6, the V gene TRBV19, with D hard to call. Germline-derived CDR1 and CDR2 are LNHDA and SQIVND (reference sequence). V dropped 4 bases and J dropped 6 bases, with 13 bases sitting between them. There are 15 residues in the CDR3.

The chain joins TRBV4-1 to TRBJ2-3; maybe TRBD1 (7 bases). The CDR3 has 16 residues. Germline CDR1 MGHRA, CDR2 YSYEKL. Trimming removed 7 bases from V and 0 bases from J, with 17 bases in between. CDR3 DNA: TGCGCCAGCACCTCGGAGGGGGCGACTAGCACAGATACGCAGTATTTT. Its translation is CASTSEGATSTDTQYF.

The rearrangement uses TRBV6-6 and TRBJ2-2; D call uncertain. Germline CDR1 reads MNHNY; CDR2 reads SVGAGI (reference sequence). Trimming left V 4 bases short and J 3 bases short, with 3 bases between. The CDR3 is 12 residues long. The CDR3 DNA sequence: TGTGCCAGCAGTTCCTACACCGGGGAGCTGTTTTTT. Translated, it gives CASSSYTGELFF.

The V gene is TRBV4-1, the J gene TRBJ1-2, with no clear D. V was cut by 0 bases and J by 4 bases, with 6 bases left in between. Germline loops: CDR1 MGHRA, CDR2 YSYEKL. This CDR3 has 13 amino acids. The CDR3 loop is CASSQERPYGYTF. The CDR3 bases are TGCGCCAGCAGCCAAGAGCGGCCCTATGGCTACACCTTC.

V is TRBV9 and J is TRBJ1-2, with D hard to call. The CDR3 has 9 amino acids. Trimming took 3 bases from V and 13 from J, leaving 7 bases between them. Germline assignment: CDR1 SGDLS and CDR2 YYNGEE. CDR3 coding DNA: TGTGCCAGCAGCGCCGCCAGCACCTTC. Encoded protein: CASSAASTF.

The rearrangement uses TRBV25-1 and TRBJ2-7; 12 bases agree with TRBD1. Germline trimming cut 9 bases from V and 2 bases from J; bases unmatched to any gene: 14. From germline, CDR1 is MGHDK and CDR2 SYGVNS. This CDR3 contains 17 residues. The CDR3: CARPWGGGQGAAYEQYF. As DNA, the CDR3 is TGTGCCAGACCATGGGGAGGGGGACAGGGGGCGGCCTACGAGCAGTACTTC.

The gene calls are TRBV5-1 and TRBJ1-2; perhaps TRBD1 as D (6 bases). Trimming cost V 0 bases and J 8 bases, with 14 bases left between them. CDR3 size: 14 residues. The germline V gene encodes CDR1 SGHRS and CDR2 YFSETQ. The CDR3 nucleotides are TGCGCCAGCAGCTTGGACCAGGGGCGTTGGGGCTACACCTTC. Its protein product is CASSLDQGRWGYTF.

The chain employs TRBV7-2 and TRBJ2-3; 9 nucleotides align to TRBD2. CDR3 length: 17 residues. V shed 2 bases, J shed 2 bases, and the junction held 8 bases outside the gene matches. The germline V gene has CDR1 SGHTA and CDR2 FQGNSA. The CDR3 DNA reads as TGTGCCAGCAGCTTAAATTTCCGCGGGAGGGTCACAGATACGCAGTATTTT. This translates into CASSLNFRGRVTDTQYF.

This clone was picked up one time. The chain is built from TRBV6-5 and TRBJ1-3, with a tentative D call TRBD1 (5 bases). Looked up from germline, CDR1 is MNHEY and CDR2 is SVGAGI. The V end lost 2 bases, the J end lost 3 bases, and 8 bases lay between the germline ends. This CDR3 is built from 14 residues. The CDR3 spells CASSYKGVGNTIYF. The CDR3 nucleotides read TGTGCCAGCAGTTACAAAGGGGTTGGAAACACCATATATTTT.

The rearrangement joins TRBV15 to TRBJ1-1; D unclear. The length of the CDR3 is 14 residues. Germline CDR1 is LNHNV and CDR2 is YYDKDF (reference sequence). V lost 0 bases, J lost 1 base, and 6 bases lay in between. The DNA for the CDR3 is TGTGCCACCAGCAGAGACTCAGGGAACACTGAAGCTTTCTTT. This gives the protein CATSRDSGNTEAFF. The full variable domain, its missing parts supplied by reference TRBV15 and TRBJ1-1, is DAMVIQNPRYQVTQFGKPVTLSCSQTLNHNVMYWYQQKSSQAPKLLFHYYDKDFNNEADTPDNFQSRRPNTSFCFLDIRSPGLGDTAMYLCATSRDSGNTEAFFGQGTRLTVV.

V is TRBV18 and J is TRBJ2-4; possible D gene TRBD1, 6 bases. Germline V gene sequence: CDR1 KGHSH, CDR2 LQKENI. The CDR3 loop spans 13 amino acids. The V end lost 3 bases, the J end lost 7 bases, and 10 bases lay between the germline ends. The CDR3 DNA follows: TGTGCCAGCTCACCTAAGCAGGGGAACATTCAGTACTTC. Protein product: CASSPKQGNIQYF.

The CDR3 DNA reads TGTGCGACCCAAGAGGGGGGGACATTCAAAGGCGAGCAGTACTTC. Translated: CATQEGGTFKGEQYF. The chain has TRBV19 and TRBJ2-7; D might be TRBD2 (7 bases). The CDR3 totals 15 residues. The germline V gene encodes CDR1 LNHDA and CDR2 SQIVND (reference sequence).

This rearrangement joins TRBV28 to TRBJ1-5, with TRBD1 matching over 10 bases. The germline gives CDR1 MDHEN, CDR2 SYDVKM. V dropped 3 bases and J dropped 2; count of bases not matched to a gene: 10. The CDR3 contains 18 residues. This chain's CDR3 is CASSFFRTGGMGNQPQHF. CDR3 nucleotide sequence: TGTGCCAGCAGTTTCTTCAGGACAGGGGGGATGGGCAATCAGCCCCAGCATTTT.